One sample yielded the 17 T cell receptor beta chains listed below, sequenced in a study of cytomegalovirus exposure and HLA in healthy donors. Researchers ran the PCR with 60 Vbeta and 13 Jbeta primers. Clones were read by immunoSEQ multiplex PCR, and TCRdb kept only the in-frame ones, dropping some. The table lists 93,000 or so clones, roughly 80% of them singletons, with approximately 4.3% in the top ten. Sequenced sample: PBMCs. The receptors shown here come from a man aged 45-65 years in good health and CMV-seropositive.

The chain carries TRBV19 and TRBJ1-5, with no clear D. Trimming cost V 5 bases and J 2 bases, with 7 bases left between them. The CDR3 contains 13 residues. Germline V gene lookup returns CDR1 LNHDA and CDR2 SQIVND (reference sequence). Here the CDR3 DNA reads TGTGCCAGTAGTGTTAGAGGCAATCAGCCCCAGCATTTT. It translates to CASSVRGNQPQHF.

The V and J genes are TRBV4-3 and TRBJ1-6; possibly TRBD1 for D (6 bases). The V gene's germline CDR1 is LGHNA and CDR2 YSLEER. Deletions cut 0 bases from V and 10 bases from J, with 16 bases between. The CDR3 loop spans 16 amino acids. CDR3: CASSQENRAGESPLHF. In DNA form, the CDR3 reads TGCGCCAGCAGCCAAGAAAATCGGGCAGGGGAGTCACCCCTCCACTTT.

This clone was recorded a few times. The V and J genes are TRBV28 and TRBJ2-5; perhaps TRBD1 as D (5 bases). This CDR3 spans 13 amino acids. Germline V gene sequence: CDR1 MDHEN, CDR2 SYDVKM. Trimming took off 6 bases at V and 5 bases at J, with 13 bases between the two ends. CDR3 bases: TGTGCCAGCAGACTTCAGGGCTTTGAGACCCAGTACTTC. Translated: CASRLQGFETQYF.

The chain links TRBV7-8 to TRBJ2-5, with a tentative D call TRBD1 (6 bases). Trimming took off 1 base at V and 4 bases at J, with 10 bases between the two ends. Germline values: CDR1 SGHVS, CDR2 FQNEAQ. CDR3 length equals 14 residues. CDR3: CASSLGGRGETQYF. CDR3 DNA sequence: TGTGCCAGCAGCTTAGGCGGCAGGGGAGAGACCCAGTACTTC.

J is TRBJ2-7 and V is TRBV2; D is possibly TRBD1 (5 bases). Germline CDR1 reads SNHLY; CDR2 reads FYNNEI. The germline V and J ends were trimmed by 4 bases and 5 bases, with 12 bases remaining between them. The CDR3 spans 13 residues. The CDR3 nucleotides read TGTGCCAGCAGTGGGGGCCCTTCTCACGAGCAGTACTTC. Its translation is CASSGGPSHEQYF.

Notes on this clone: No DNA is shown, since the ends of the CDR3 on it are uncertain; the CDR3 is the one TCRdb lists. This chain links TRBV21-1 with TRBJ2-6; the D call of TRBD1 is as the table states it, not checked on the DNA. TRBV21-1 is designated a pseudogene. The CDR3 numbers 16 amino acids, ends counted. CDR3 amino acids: CASSKEVGPGANVLTF.

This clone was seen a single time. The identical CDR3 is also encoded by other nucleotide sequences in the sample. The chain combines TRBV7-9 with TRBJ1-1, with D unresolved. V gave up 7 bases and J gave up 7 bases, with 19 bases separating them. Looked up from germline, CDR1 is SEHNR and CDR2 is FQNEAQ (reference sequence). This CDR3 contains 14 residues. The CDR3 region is CASNPGPSPLEAFF. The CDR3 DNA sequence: TGTGCCAGCAACCCTGGCCCGTCCCCGCTTGAAGCTTTCTTT.

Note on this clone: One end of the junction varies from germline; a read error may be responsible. The CDR3 loop is CASSYSTMGTGTAF. As DNA, the CDR3 is TGTGCCAGCAGTTACTCGACTATGGGGACCGGGACAGCCTTC. The chain has TRBV6-6 and TRBJ1-2; TRBD1 matches 7 bases. The CDR3 is 14 residues long. Per germline, CDR1 MNHNY and CDR2 SVGAGI (reference sequence).

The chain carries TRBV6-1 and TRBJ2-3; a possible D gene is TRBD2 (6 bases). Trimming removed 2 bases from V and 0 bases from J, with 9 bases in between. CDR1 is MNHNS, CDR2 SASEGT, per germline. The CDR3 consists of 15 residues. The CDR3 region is CASSESGLSTDTQYF. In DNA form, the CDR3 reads TGTGCCAGCAGTGAAAGCGGGCTCAGCACAGATACGCAGTATTTT.

The CDR3, as DNA: TGTGCCAGCAGCCCGGCTATGGGGGGGGCGAACACTGAAGCTTTCTTT. It specifies CASSPAMGGANTEAFF. V usage is TRBV9 and J usage is TRBJ1-1; perhaps TRBD1 as D (6 bases). Trimming cost V 4 bases and J 1 base, with 17 bases left between them. The CDR3 extends over 16 amino acids. Germline loops: CDR1 SGDLS, CDR2 YYNGEE.

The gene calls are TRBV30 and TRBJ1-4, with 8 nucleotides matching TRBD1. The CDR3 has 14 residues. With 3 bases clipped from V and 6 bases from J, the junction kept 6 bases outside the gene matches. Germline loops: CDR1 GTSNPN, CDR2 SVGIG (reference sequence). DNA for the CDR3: TGTGCCTGGAGCGGGGACAGGTGGGATGAAAAACTGTTTTTT. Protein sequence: CAWSGDRWDEKLFF.

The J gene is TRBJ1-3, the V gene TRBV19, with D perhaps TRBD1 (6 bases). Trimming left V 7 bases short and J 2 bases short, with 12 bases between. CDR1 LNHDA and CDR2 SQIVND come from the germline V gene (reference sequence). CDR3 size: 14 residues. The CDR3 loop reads CASNTGQAGNTIYF. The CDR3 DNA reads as TGTGCCAGTAATACAGGGCAGGCTGGAAACACCATATATTTT.

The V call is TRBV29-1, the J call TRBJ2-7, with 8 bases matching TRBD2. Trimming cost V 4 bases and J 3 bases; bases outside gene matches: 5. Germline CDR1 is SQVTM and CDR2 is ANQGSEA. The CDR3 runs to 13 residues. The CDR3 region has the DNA TGCAGCGTTGTAAGTAGCGGGAACTACGAGCAGTACTTC. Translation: CSVVSSGNYEQYF.

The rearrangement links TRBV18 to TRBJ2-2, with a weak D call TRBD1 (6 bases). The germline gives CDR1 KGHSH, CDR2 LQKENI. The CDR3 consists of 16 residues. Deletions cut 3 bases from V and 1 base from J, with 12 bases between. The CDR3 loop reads CASSPTGWWNTGELFF. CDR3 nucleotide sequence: TGTGCCAGCTCACCGACAGGTTGGTGGAACACCGGGGAGCTGTTTTTT.

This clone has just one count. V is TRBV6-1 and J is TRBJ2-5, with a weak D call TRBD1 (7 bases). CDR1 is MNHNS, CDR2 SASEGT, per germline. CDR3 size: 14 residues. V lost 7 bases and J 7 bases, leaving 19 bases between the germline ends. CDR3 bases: TGTGCCAGCATGGAGGTCCAGGGGGGAGGGACCCAGTACTTC. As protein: CASMEVQGGGTQYF.

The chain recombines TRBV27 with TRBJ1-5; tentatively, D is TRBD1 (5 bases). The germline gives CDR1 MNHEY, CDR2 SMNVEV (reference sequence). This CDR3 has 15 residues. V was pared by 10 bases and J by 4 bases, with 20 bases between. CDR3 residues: CATSLEGARNQPQHF. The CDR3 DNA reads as TGTGCCACCTCCCTCGAAGGGGCAAGGAATCAGCCCCAGCATTTT.

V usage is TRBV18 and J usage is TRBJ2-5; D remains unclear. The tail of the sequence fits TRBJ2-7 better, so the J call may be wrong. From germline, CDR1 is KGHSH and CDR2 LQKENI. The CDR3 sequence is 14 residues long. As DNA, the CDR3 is TGTGCCAGCTCACCACCGTACCATTTGGGCGAGCAGTACTTC. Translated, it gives CASSPPYHLGEQYF.